The 10 T cell receptor beta chains reported below all come from one sample, sequenced in a study of blood T cell repertoires in COVID-19 (dated by TCRdb to 2020 to 2022). The library was obtained by the immunoSEQ multiplex PCR assay. What TCRdb holds here is the immuneACCESS table cut down to in-frame rearrangements. Part of the clones is not present; checked against another copy, under half of the missing clones reflect an unresolved V gene, and the others are unexplained. In all, the sample holds around 430,000 clones, and 88% of those were seen once. The ten largest clones take up over 9.5% of the sample. The sequenced sample consisted of peripheral blood. Every receptor here comes from a woman between 50 and 59 years old with COVID-19, enrolled during active disease.

CDR3 sequence: CASSISHGQVFYEQYF. CDR3 nucleotide sequence: TGTGCCAGTAGTATATCCCATGGGCAGGTCTTCTACGAGCAGTACTTC. V is TRBV19 and J is TRBJ2-7; no clear D. V lost 2 bases, J lost 3 bases, and 17 bases lay in between. Germline CDR1 reads LNHDA; CDR2 reads SQIVND (reference sequence). This CDR3 spans 16 amino acids.

The chain recombines TRBV28 with TRBJ1-1, with a weak D call TRBD1 (6 bases). Trimming removed 10 bases from V and 2 bases from J, with 20 bases in between. This CDR3 spans 15 amino acids. From germline, CDR1 is MDHEN and CDR2 SYDVKM. The CDR3 reads CAIDDRTHTNTEAFF. Written as DNA, the CDR3 is TGTGCCATCGACGACAGGACCCATACCAACACTGAAGCTTTCTTT.

V usage is TRBV11-2 and J usage is TRBJ1-6, with D perhaps matching TRBD1 (6 bases). This CDR3 comprises 14 residues. Germline-derived CDR1 and CDR2 are SGHAT and FQNNGV. V gave up 3 bases and J gave up 8 bases, with 11 bases separating them. CDR3: CASSFNRVDSPLHF. DNA of the CDR3: TGTGCCAGCAGCTTTAACAGGGTTGATTCACCCCTCCACTTT.

The chain combines TRBV11-2 with TRBJ1-1, with no clear D. The V and J ends lost 0 bases and 2 bases respectively, with 13 bases between them. The CDR3 consists of 16 residues. The germline gives CDR1 SGHAT, CDR2 FQNNGV. DNA of the CDR3: TGTGCCAGCAGCTTAGACCTTACGGGTGCCAACACTGAAGCTTTCTTT. As protein: CASSLDLTGANTEAFF. The complete variable domain, with remaining parts taken from reference TRBV11-2 and TRBJ1-1, reads EAGVAQSPRYKIIEKRQSVAFWCNPISGHATLYWYQQILGQGPKLLIQFQNNGVVDDSQLPKDRFSAERLKGVDSTLKIQPAKLEDSAVYLCASSLDLTGANTEAFFGQGTRLTVV.

The chain is built from TRBV5-1 and TRBJ1-1; D unresolved. Between the trimmed V and J ends, which lost 2 bases and 5 bases, there was a span of 13 bases. The CDR3 is made up of 14 amino acids. Germline V lookup: CDR1 SGHRS, CDR2 YFSETQ. CDR3 in DNA: TGCGCCAGCAGCTTCTTACGGGGTGGGACTGAAGCTTTCTTT. Encoded protein: CASSFLRGGTEAFF.

The chain combines TRBV29-1 with TRBJ2-3; 12 nucleotides line up with TRBD2. Germline trimming cut 5 bases from V and 3 bases from J; bases unmatched to any gene: 3. Looked up from germline, CDR1 is SQVTM and CDR2 is ANQGSEA. The CDR3 sequence is 14 residues long. The CDR3 region has the DNA TGCAGCGTTACGACTAGCGGGGGTACAGATACGCAGTATTTT. It translates to CSVTTSGGTDTQYF.

This chain links TRBV27 with TRBJ1-2, with D possibly matching TRBD1 (5 bases). The CDR3 runs 13 residues. Trimming cost V 1 base and J 7 bases, with 10 bases left between them. Germline CDR1 and CDR2: MNHEY and SMNVEV (reference sequence). CDR3 sequence reads: CASSLFSTGGYTF. The CDR3 DNA sequence: TGTGCCAGCAGTTTATTCTCCACAGGTGGCTACACCTTC.

This clone came up once. Different DNA sequences within this sample yield the same CDR3. The V call is TRBV19, the J call TRBJ1-1; perhaps TRBD1 as D (6 bases). There are 14 residues in the CDR3. The V gene lost 1 base and the J gene lost 2 bases, with 8 bases spanning the gap. Germline V gene data show CDR1 as LNHDA and CDR2 as SQIVND (reference sequence). CDR3 in DNA: TGTGCCAGTAGTATAGCGACAGGAAACACTGAAGCTTTCTTT. Protein product: CASSIATGNTEAFF.

J is TRBJ2-2 and V is TRBV4-1; D possibly corresponds to TRBD1 (5 bases). The CDR3 extends over 13 amino acids. The germline V gene has CDR1 MGHRA and CDR2 YSYEKL. The V end was cut by 0 bases, the J end by 10 bases, with 9 bases between. CDR3 coding DNA: TGCGCCAGCAGCCAAGATGTTGGACAGGAGCTGTTTTTT. It specifies CASSQDVGQELFF.

The chain joins TRBV5-1 to TRBJ2-3; tentative D call: TRBD2 (5 bases). CDR3 length: 15 amino acids. CDR1 SGHRS and CDR2 YFSETQ come from the germline V gene. The V end was cut by 4 bases, the J end by 2 bases, with 14 bases between. The CDR3 sequence: CASSEQSGDTDTQYF. CDR3 DNA sequence: TGCGCCAGCAGCGAGCAAAGCGGAGACACAGATACGCAGTATTTT. The full variable domain, rest sourced from reference TRBV5-1 and TRBJ2-3, is KAGVTQTPRYLIKTRGQQVTLSCSPISGHRSVSWYQQTPGQGLQFLFEYFSETQRNKGNFPGRFSGRQFSNSRSEMNVSTLELGDSALYLCASSEQSGDTDTQYFGPGTRLTVL.